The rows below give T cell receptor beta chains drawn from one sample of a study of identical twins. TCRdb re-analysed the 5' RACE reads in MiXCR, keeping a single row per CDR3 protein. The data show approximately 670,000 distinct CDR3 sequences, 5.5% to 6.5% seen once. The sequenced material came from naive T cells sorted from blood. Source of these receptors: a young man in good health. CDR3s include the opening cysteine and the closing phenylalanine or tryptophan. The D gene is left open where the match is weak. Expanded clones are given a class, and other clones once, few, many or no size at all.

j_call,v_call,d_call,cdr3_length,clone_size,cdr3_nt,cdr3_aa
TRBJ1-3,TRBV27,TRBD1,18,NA,TGTGCCAGCAGTTCCTACGGGACAGGGGGACGCTCTGGAAACACCATATATTTT,CASSSYGTGGRSGNTIYF
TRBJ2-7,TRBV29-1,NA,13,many,TGCAGCGTTGGGCTGAGAACCCCCTACGAGCAGTACTTC,CSVGLRTPYEQYF
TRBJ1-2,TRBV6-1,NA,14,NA,TGTGCCAGCAGTGAAGGGGTATTCGACTATGGCTACACCTTC,CASSEGVFDYGYTF
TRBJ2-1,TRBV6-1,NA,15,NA,TGTGCCAGCAGTGAACAGGGGAGCTCCTACAATGAGCAGTTCTTC,CASSEQGSSYNEQFF
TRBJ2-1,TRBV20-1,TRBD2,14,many,TGCAGTGCGAGCGGGAGGAGCTCCTACAATGAGCAGTTCTTC,CSASGRSSYNEQFF
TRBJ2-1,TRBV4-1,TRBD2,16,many,TGCGCCAGCAGCCAAGAGCTAGCGGGGTCATACAATGAGCAGTTCTTC,CASSQELAGSYNEQFF
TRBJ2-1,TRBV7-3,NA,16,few,TGTGCCAGCAGCTTAAACCCGGGAAGCTCCTACAATGAGCAGTTCTTC,CASSLNPGSSYNEQFF
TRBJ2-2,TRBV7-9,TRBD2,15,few,TGTGCCAGCAGCTTCCGCGGGAGTATCACCGGGGAGCTGTTTTTT,CASSFRGSITGELFF
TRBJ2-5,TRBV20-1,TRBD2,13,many,TGCAGTGCTGTGGGACTAGCGGGAGAGACCCAGTACTTC,CSAVGLAGETQYF
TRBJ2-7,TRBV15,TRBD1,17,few,TGTGCCACCAGCAGAGGGGACAGGGGTTCCCCTTACTACGAGCAGTACTTC,CATSRGDRGSPYYEQYF
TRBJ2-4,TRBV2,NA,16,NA,TGTGCCAGCAGTCCATTGGGGGGACTAGCCAAAAACATTCAGTACTTC,CASSPLGGLAKNIQYF
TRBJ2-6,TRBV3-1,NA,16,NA,TGTGCCAGCAGCCAAGAACTTATTTCTGGGGCCAACGTCCTGACTTTC,CASSQELISGANVLTF
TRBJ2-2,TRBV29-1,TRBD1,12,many,TGCAGCGGTAGACAGGGGTCAGGGGAGCTGTTTTTT,CSGRQGSGELFF
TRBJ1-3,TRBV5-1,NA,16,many,TGCGCCAGCAGCTTGATAGGGTCGGTTTCTGGAAACACCATATATTTT,CASSLIGSVSGNTIYF
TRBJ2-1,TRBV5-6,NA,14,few,TGTGCCAGCAGCCGCCGACTGCTAGCCGGTGAGCAGTTCTTC,CASSRRLLAGEQFF
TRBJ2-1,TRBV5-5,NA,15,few,TGTGCCAGCAGCGCCTGGGACGGGTCCTACAATGAGCAGTTCTTC,CASSAWDGSYNEQFF
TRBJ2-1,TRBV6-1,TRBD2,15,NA,TGTGCCAGCAGTGAAGAGGTAGCGGGAATGAATGAGCAGTTCTTC,CASSEEVAGMNEQFF
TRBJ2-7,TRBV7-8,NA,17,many,TGTGCCAGCAGCTTACCCAGACCCCAAGAATGGGGTCCCGAGCAGTACTTC,CASSLPRPQEWGPEQYF
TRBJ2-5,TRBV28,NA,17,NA,TGTGCCAGCAGTTTGCATTTCGGCAGTGTCGGTCCCGAGACCCAGTACTTC,CASSLHFGSVGPETQYF
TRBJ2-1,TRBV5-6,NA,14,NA,TGTGCCAGCAGCTTGGACAGGGCACTACCAATGAAGTTCTTC,CASSLDRALPMKFF
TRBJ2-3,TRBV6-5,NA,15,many,TGTGCCAGCAGTTACTCGTTGGGCCTCATGGATACGCAGTATTTT,CASSYSLGLMDTQYF
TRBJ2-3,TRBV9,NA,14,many,TGTGCCAGCAGCGTATTGGGTTTCACAGATACGCAGTATTTT,CASSVLGFTDTQYF
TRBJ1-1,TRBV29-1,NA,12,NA,TGCAGCGTTCGCGACCTGGGGGCTGAAGCTTTCTTT,CSVRDLGAEAFF
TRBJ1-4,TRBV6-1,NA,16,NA,TGTGCCAGCAGTGGCCCTTTTCGGAGTTCGGATGAAAAACTGTTTTTT,CASSGPFRSSDEKLFF
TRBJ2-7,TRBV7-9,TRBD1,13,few,TGTGCCAGCAGCTCCACAACAGGGGGCGAGCAGTACTTC,CASSSTTGGEQYF
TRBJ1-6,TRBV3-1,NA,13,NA,TGTGCCAGCAGCCCGCAGGGGACATCACCCCTCCGCTTT,CASSPQGTSPLRF
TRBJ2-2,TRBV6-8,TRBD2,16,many,TGTGCCAGGAAAGGGCTAGCGGGCAGGAACACCGGGGAGCTGTTTTTT,CARKGLAGRNTGELFF
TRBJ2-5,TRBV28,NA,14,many,TGTGCCAGTAAACTCTGGGACACTAAAGAGACCCAGTACTTC,CASKLWDTKETQYF
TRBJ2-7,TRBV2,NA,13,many,TGTGCCAGCAGTGAGACACAGGGTTACGAGCAGTACTTC,CASSETQGYEQYF
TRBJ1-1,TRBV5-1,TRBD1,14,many,TGCGCCAGCACCCTGGGACAGGAAAACACTGAAGCTTTCTTT,CASTLGQENTEAFF
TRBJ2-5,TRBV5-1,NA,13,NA,TGCGCCAGCAGCTTGGTTCAACAAGAGACCCAGTACTTC,CASSLVQQETQYF
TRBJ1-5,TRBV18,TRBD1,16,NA,TGTGCCAGCTCACTCCTTCAAACAGGGGGCCGGCAGCCCCAGCATTTT,CASSLLQTGGRQPQHF
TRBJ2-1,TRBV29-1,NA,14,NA,TGCAGCGTTGAGGACTGGTTTGCAGGCAATGAGCAGTTCTTC,CSVEDWFAGNEQFF
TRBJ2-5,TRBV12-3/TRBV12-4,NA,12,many,TGTGCCAGCAGTTTGTTGGTAGAGACCCAGTACTTC,CASSLLVETQYF
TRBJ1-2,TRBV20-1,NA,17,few,TGCAGTGCTACCCCCCTTGAGGGCGGATTCTCGGGCTATGGCTACACCTTC,CSATPLEGGFSGYGYTF
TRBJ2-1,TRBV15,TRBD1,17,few,TGTGCCACCAGCAGAGATATCGGACAGGGGGGATACAATGAGCAGTTCTTC,CATSRDIGQGGYNEQFF
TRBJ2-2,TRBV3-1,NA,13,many,TGTGCCACCGGGGGACTTCTCACCGGGGAGCTGTTTTTT,CATGGLLTGELFF
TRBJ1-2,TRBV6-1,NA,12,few,TGTGCCACCATACAGGGAACGGGTGGCTACACCTTC,CATIQGTGGYTF
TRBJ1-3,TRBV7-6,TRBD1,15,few,TGTGCCAGCAGCTCGACGACAGGGGAAGGAAACACCATATATTTT,CASSSTTGEGNTIYF
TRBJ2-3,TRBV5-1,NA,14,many,TGCGCCAGCAGCATCTACGAACGCACAGATACGCAGTATTTT,CASSIYERTDTQYF
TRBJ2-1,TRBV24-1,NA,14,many,TGTGCCACCAGATCAGGACAGTCCTACAATGAGCAGTTCTTC,CATRSGQSYNEQFF
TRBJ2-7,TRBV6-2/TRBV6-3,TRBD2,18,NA,TGTGCCAGCAGTTACGATATGACTAGCGGAAACACAATCTACGAGCAGTACTTC,CASSYDMTSGNTIYEQYF
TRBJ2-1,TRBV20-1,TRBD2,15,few,TGCAGTGCTTGTGGGACTAGCGGGAGTCCCAATGAGCAGTTCTTC,CSACGTSGSPNEQFF
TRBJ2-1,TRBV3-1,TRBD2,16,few,TGTGCCAGCAGCCAATGGGGACTAGCGGGAGACGATGAGCAGTTCTTC,CASSQWGLAGDDEQFF
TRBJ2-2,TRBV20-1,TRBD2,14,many,TGCAGTGCTAGTCGGGGGGCGAACACCGGGGAGCTGTTTTTT,CSASRGANTGELFF
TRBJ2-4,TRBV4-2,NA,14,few,TGTGCCAGCAGCCCCGACGGGTCCAAAAACATTCAGTACTTC,CASSPDGSKNIQYF
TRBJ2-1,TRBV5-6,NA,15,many,TGTGCCAGCAGCGGGGGAGGGGGCTCCTACAATGAGCAGTTCTTC,CASSGGGGSYNEQFF
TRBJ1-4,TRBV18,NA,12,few,TGTGCCAGCTCACACCCGCAAGGGGAACTGTTTTTT,CASSHPQGELFF
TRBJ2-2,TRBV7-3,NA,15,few,TGTGCCAGCAGCTCGGGCCCCCGGGGCACCGGGGAGCTGTTTTTT,CASSSGPRGTGELFF
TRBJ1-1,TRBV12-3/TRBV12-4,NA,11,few,TGTGCCAGCAGGGAGAGACAAGAAGCTTTCTTT,CASRERQEAFF
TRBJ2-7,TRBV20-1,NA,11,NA,TGCAGTGCTAGAGATCAAAACGGGACGTCCTTC,CSARDQNGTSF
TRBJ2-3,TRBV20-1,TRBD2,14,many,TGCAGTGCTCCATTAGGCGGGAGGGCCGGTACGCAGTATTTT,CSAPLGGRAGTQYF